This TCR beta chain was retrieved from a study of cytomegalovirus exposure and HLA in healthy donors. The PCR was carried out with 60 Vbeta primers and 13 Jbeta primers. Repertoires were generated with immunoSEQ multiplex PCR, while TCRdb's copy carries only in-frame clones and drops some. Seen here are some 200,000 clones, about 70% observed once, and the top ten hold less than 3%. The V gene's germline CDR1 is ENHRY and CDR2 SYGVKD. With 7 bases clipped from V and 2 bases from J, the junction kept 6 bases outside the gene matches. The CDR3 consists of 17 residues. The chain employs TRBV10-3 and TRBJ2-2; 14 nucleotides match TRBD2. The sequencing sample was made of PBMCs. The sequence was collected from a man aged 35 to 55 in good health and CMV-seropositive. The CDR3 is CAITATSGGANTGELFF. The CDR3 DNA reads TGTGCCATCACCGCGACTAGCGGGGGGGCAAACACCGGGGAGCTGTTTTTT.